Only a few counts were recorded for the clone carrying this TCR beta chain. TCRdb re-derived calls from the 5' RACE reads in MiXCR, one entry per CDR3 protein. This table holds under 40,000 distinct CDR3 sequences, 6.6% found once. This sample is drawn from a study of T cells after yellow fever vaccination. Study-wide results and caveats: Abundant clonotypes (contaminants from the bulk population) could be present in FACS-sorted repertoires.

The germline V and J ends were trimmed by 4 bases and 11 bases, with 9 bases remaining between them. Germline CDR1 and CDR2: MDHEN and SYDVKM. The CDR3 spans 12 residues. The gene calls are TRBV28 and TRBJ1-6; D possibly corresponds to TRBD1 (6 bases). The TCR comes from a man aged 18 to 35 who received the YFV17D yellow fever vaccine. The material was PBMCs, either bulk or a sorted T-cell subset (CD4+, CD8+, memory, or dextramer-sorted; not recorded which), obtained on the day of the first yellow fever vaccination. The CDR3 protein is CASSSQGTPLHF. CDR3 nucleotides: TGTGCCAGCAGTTCGCAGGGGACACCCCTCCACTTT.